One sample yielded the 14 T cell receptor beta chains listed below, sequenced in a study of cytomegalovirus exposure and HLA in healthy donors. 60 Vbeta and 13 Jbeta primers were used in PCR. The protocol was immunoSEQ multiplex PCR, while the TCRdb copy is restricted to in-frame clones and leaves out a portion. The data hold about 150,000 clones, with roughly 86% observed a single time. Sequencing was performed on PBMCs. The receptors stem from a woman between 40 and 55 years old in good health and CMV-seronegative.

The CDR3 sequence: CASRRGGSSTEAFF. The CDR3 coding sequence is TGTGCCAGCAGGAGAGGGGGATCGAGCACTGAAGCTTTCTTT. The chain links TRBV2 to TRBJ1-1, with TRBD1 as a possible D gene (6 bases). The V gene's germline CDR1 is SNHLY and CDR2 FYNNEI. The ends were cut back, 6 bases at V and 4 bases at J, with 15 bases in the middle. The CDR3 spans 14 residues.

The chain employs TRBV11-3 and TRBJ2-3; 9 bases are a match to TRBD1. CDR1 and CDR2 from the germline V gene are SGHNT and YENEEA. The CDR3 covers 15 residues. J lost 2 bases, V lost 2 bases, and 2 bases had no gene match. Here the CDR3 reads CASSLWTGDTDTQYF. The CDR3 nucleotides are TGTGCCAGCAGCTTATGGACAGGGGACACAGATACGCAGTATTTT.

The DNA for the CDR3 is TGCGCCAGCAGCCAAACTGGCGGGACCCTCGGTGAGCAGTTCTTC. Residues: CASSQTGGTLGEQFF. The chain has TRBV4-1 and TRBJ2-1, with D possibly being TRBD2 (6 bases). The CDR3 loop spans 15 amino acids. V gave up 2 bases and J gave up 9 bases, with 17 bases separating them. Germline CDR1 and CDR2: MGHRA and YSYEKL.

The gene calls are TRBV5-1 and TRBJ2-2; tentatively, D is TRBD1 (5 bases). Germline V gene lookup returns CDR1 SGHRS and CDR2 YFSETQ. The V gene lost 1 base and the J gene lost 1 base, with 11 bases spanning the gap. The CDR3 loop spans 16 amino acids. DNA for the CDR3: TGCGCCAGCAGCTTGAGTTCAGGGATGAACACCGGGGAGCTGTTTTTT. This encodes CASSLSSGMNTGELFF.

The V gene is TRBV6-1, the J gene TRBJ2-7; no clear D. This CDR3 has 15 amino acids. In germline, CDR1 is MNHNS, CDR2 SASEGT. Trimming pared 1 base from V and 0 bases from J, leaving 10 bases between. The CDR3 loop is CASSEGRKISYEQYF. The CDR3 nucleotides are TGTGCCAGCAGTGAAGGGCGGAAGATCTCCTACGAGCAGTACTTC.

The V and J genes are TRBV6-1 and TRBJ2-7; weak D call: TRBD1 (5 bases). V dropped 6 bases and J dropped 3 bases, with 9 bases sitting between them. The CDR3 sequence is 12 residues long. Germline values: CDR1 MNHNS, CDR2 SASEGT. The CDR3 loop reads CASRPTGYEQYF. The CDR3, as DNA: TGTGCCAGCAGGCCCACAGGCTACGAGCAGTACTTC.

The J gene is TRBJ2-1, the V gene TRBV25-1; no firm D call. Trimming took off 8 bases at V and 10 bases at J, with 9 bases between the two ends. The germline V gene encodes CDR1 MGHDK and CDR2 SYGVNS. The CDR3 consists of 10 residues. CDR3 DNA sequence: TGTGCCAGCGGAGCTTCCGAGCAGTTCTTC. It specifies CASGASEQFF.

The chain joins TRBV10-3 to TRBJ2-1, with 9 bases matching TRBD2. Trimming cost V 2 bases and J 9 bases; bases outside gene matches: 11. Germline CDR1 is ENHRY and CDR2 is SYGVKD. The CDR3 consists of 16 residues. The CDR3, as DNA: TGTGCCATCAGTGAGCCCCGGGTAGCGGGAGCGGCTGAGCAGTTCTTC. Protein: CAISEPRVAGAAEQFF.

The chain uses TRBV7-9 and TRBJ2-4; D gene uncertain. V shed 4 bases and J shed 0 bases, with 13 bases lying between them. The germline CDR1 and CDR2 sequences are SEHNR and FQNEAQ (reference sequence). There are 16 residues in the CDR3. The CDR3 DNA reads TGTGCCAGCAGCTCACCGACACCTATAGCCAAAAACATTCAGTACTTC. Its translation: CASSSPTPIAKNIQYF. Full variable domain (outside the CDR3, taken from reference TRBV7-9 and TRBJ2-4): DTGVSQNPRHKITKRGQNVTFRCDPISEHNRLYWYRQTLGQGPEFLTYFQNEAQLEKSRLLSDRFSAERPKGSFSTLEIQRTEQGDSAMYLCASSSPTPIAKNIQYFGAGTRLSVL.

Regarding this clone: Germline and junction disagree at one end, which may indicate a read error. The chain couples TRBV5-6 to TRBJ2-7; TRBD2 matches at 8 bases. Germline V gene sequence: CDR1 SGHDT, CDR2 YYEEEE. CDR3 length: 12 residues. The chain's CDR3 is CASSLPREGLVF. The CDR3 region has the DNA TGTGCCAGCAGCTTACCTCGGGAGGGGCTTGTCTTC.

The chain is built from TRBV4-2 and TRBJ2-7, with D tentatively TRBD2 (6 bases). Trimming shortened V by 0 bases and J by 0 bases, and 12 bases separated the two germline ends. The CDR3 totals 16 residues. The V gene's germline CDR1 is LGHNA and CDR2 YNFKEQ. CDR3 sequence: CASSQDWSGLSYEQYF. For the CDR3, the DNA is TGTGCCAGCAGCCAAGATTGGAGCGGGCTCTCCTACGAGCAGTACTTC.

The chain joins TRBV6-1 to TRBJ2-2; 7 nucleotides align to TRBD1. Germline V CDR1 and CDR2: MNHNS, SASEGT. V dropped 3 bases and J dropped 5; count of bases not matched to a gene: 6. This CDR3 is built from 15 residues. CDR3 sequence (DNA): TGTGCCAGCAGTGATGGCAGGGGGTTAACCGGGGAGCTGTTTTTT. Its translation: CASSDGRGLTGELFF.

This clone is a singleton in its sample. V usage is TRBV4-1 and J usage is TRBJ2-2; 11 bases agree with TRBD2. The junction had 3 bases not matched to a gene; V was cut back by 4 bases and J by 2 bases. The CDR3 loop spans 16 amino acids. The V gene's germline CDR1 is MGHRA and CDR2 YSYEKL. The CDR3 region has the DNA TGCGCCAGCAGCCCGGGACTAGCGGCCAACACCGGGGAGCTGTTTTTT. Its translation is CASSPGLAANTGELFF.

The V and J genes are TRBV5-6 and TRBJ1-6; D perhaps matches TRBD1 (6 bases). The CDR3 is 13 residues long. From germline, CDR1 is SGHDT and CDR2 YYEEEE. The V gene lost 2 bases and the J gene lost 11 bases, with 11 bases spanning the gap. CDR3 region: CASSLTGSTPLHF. The CDR3 region has the DNA TGTGCCAGCAGCTTAACAGGGTCAACACCCCTCCACTTT.